These 8 T cell receptor beta chains were sequenced from one sample in a study of cytomegalovirus exposure and HLA in healthy donors. PCR amplification relied on 60 Vbeta primers (plus 13 Jbeta primers). Profiling relied on immunoSEQ multiplex PCR, and the TCRdb table lists in-frame clones only, not all of them. The table records about 220,000 clones, less than 85% of them present only once. Specimen: PBMCs. The receptors derive from a man in his late teens or twenties in good health and CMV-seronegative.

The chain carries TRBV14 and TRBJ1-1; D is undetermined. This CDR3 has 14 residues. V dropped 0 bases and J dropped 3 bases, with 8 bases sitting between them. The germline gives CDR1 SGHDN, CDR2 FVKESK. The CDR3 coding sequence is TGTGCCAGCAGCCAAGAGTGGGGAGACACTGAAGCTTTCTTT. This codes for CASSQEWGDTEAFF.

J is TRBJ1-1 and V is TRBV11-2; TRBD1 matches at 8 bases. The V gene's germline CDR1 is SGHAT and CDR2 FQNNGV. The V and J ends lost 3 bases and 7 bases, in that order; junction bases with no gene match: 10. The CDR3 consists of 15 residues. The CDR3 here is CASSFRQGARNEAFF. The CDR3, as DNA: TGTGCCAGCAGCTTCCGCCAGGGGGCGCGTAATGAAGCTTTCTTT.

The chain joins TRBV9 to TRBJ1-4, with a weak D call TRBD1 (6 bases). Germline CDR1 SGDLS, CDR2 YYNGEE. The CDR3 runs 15 residues. Trimming shortened V by 3 bases and J by 8 bases, and 17 bases separated the two germline ends. This CDR3 is CASSARATGIEKLFF. CDR3 in DNA: TGTGCCAGCAGCGCCCGAGCCACAGGGATAGAAAAACTGTTTTTT.

This rearrangement joins TRBV11-2 to TRBJ2-3; 8 nucleotides line up with TRBD2. Germline lookup yields CDR1 SGHAT and CDR2 FQNNGV. This CDR3 comprises 16 residues. V shed 0 bases, J shed 2 bases, and the junction held 4 bases outside the gene matches. The CDR3 is CASSLELAANTDTQYF. The CDR3 nucleotides are TGTGCCAGCAGCTTAGAACTAGCGGCAAACACAGATACGCAGTATTTT.

This chain uses TRBV5-5 with TRBJ2-5; perhaps TRBD1 as D (5 bases). Germline loops: CDR1 SGHKS, CDR2 YYEKEE (reference sequence). V was trimmed by 1 base and J by 4 bases, leaving 11 bases between them. The CDR3 totals 14 residues. The CDR3 nucleotides are TGTGCCAGCAGCTTGATAGTAACAGGAGAGACCCAGTACTTC. Protein product: CASSLIVTGETQYF.

V is TRBV4-2 and J is TRBJ2-2; weak D call: TRBD2 (5 bases). The germline gives CDR1 LGHNA, CDR2 YNFKEQ. Trimming stripped 6 bases from V and 0 bases from J, with 11 bases between. The CDR3 sequence is 15 residues long. The CDR3 spells CASRPVGANTGELFF. CDR3 DNA: TGTGCCAGCAGGCCCGTCGGGGCGAACACCGGGGAGCTGTTTTTT.

The J gene is TRBJ2-1, the V gene TRBV7-3, with D possibly matching TRBD2 (6 bases). Germline CDR1 SGHTA, CDR2 FQGTGA. CDR3 length: 16 residues. Trimming took off 2 bases at V and 6 bases at J, with 17 bases between the two ends. The CDR3 protein is CASSLSGASAFNEQFF. CDR3 nucleotides: TGTGCCAGCAGCTTATCTGGGGCTAGCGCGTTCAATGAGCAGTTCTTC.

The chain joins TRBV6-5 to TRBJ2-7; maybe TRBD2 (7 bases). Germline V gene data show CDR1 as MNHEY and CDR2 as SVGAGI. Trimming pared 2 bases from V and 3 bases from J, leaving 14 bases between. There are 15 residues in the CDR3. CDR3 nucleotides: TGTGCCAGCAGTTACGAGGGGGGGTTATTCTACGAGCAGTACTTC. Its protein product is CASSYEGGLFYEQYF.